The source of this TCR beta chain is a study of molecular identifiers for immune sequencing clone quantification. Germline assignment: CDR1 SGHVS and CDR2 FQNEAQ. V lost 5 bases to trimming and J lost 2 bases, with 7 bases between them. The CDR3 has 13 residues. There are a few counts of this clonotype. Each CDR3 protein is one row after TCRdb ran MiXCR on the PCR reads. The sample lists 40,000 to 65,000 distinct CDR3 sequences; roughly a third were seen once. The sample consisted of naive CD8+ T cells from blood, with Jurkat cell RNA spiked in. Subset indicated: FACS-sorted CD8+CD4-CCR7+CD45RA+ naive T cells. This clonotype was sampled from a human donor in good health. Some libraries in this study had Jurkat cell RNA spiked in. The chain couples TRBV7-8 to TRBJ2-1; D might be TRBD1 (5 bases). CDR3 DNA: TGTGCCAGCAGCCCAGGGACCTACAATGAGCAGTTCTTC. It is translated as CASSPGTYNEQFF.